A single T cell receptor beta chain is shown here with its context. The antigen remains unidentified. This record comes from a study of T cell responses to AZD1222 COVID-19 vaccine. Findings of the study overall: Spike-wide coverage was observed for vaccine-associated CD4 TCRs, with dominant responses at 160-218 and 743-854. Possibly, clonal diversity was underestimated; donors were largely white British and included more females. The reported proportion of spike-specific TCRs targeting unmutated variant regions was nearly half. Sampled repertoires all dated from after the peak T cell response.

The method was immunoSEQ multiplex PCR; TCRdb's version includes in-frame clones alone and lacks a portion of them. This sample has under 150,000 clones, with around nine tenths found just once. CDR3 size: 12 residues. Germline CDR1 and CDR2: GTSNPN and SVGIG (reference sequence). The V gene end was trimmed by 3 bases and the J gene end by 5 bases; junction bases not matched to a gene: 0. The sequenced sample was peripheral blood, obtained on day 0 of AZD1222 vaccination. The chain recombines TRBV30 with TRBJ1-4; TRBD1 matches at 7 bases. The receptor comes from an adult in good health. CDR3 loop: CAWRQGNEKLFF. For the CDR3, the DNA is TGTGCCTGGAGACAGGGGAATGAAAAACTGTTTTTT.